This T cell receptor (beta chain) was profiled in a study of shared clonotypes between healthy human individuals. With respect to this clone: What it recognizes is unknown.

The CDR3 totals 14 residues. Germline V gene lookup returns CDR1 SQVTM and CDR2 ANQGSEA. V was clipped by 0 bases and J by 6 bases, with 12 bases between them. Each subset's genomic DNA was shared equally among a number of immunoSEQ plates. In the original analysis: ImmunoSEQ sequences covered only the junction and lacked quality scores; filtering therefore differed. Libraries were prepared by immunoSEQ multiplex PCR; TCRdb keeps only in-frame clonotypes and omits some of them. V and J calls plus clone size are reproduced from that table; the DNA served to infer D and trimming. Among around 2,000,000 clones listed, about 92% were seen once. Notes on the study in general: Tissue TCR repertoires likely differ from these blood-only repertoires.

Cells designated naive CD8 were CD45RO-negative and were positively selected for CCR7, with terminally differentiated effector memory CD45RA+ cells excluded. Source material: naive CD8+ T cells from PBMCs. The receptor's source is a man aged 18 to 35 in good health. Some clones in this sample may be carry-over from other donors' samples. The V call is TRBV29-1, the J call TRBJ1-5; D gene ambiguous. The CDR3 spells CSVEDPGSGQPQHF. CDR3 sequence (DNA): TGCAGCGTTGAAGATCCGGGTTCTGGTCAGCCCCAGCATTTT.